This TCR beta chain was profiled in a study of shared clonotypes between healthy human individuals. Remarks on this clone: The antigen is undetermined.

The protocol was immunoSEQ multiplex PCR, while the TCRdb copy is restricted to in-frame clones and leaves out a portion. The repertoire holds about 2.1 million clones, with 85% to 95% as singletons. The germline V and J ends were trimmed by 3 bases and 5 bases, with 8 bases remaining between them. The CDR3 length is 13 residues. Germline assignment: CDR1 SGDLS and CDR2 YYNGEE. Whole-study findings and limits: Sharing across four donors was highest in naive CD4 (approximately 5%) and lowest in memory CD8 (approximately 0.4%). On the whole, naive subsets had larger estimated richness than memory subsets had. Sampling included only blood; tissue repertoires likely differ.

As defined, naive CD8 cells were CD45RO-negative and positively selected for CCR7, with terminally differentiated effector memory CD45RA+ cells excluded. The chain combines TRBV9 with TRBJ2-2, with D possibly TRBD1 on 5 matching bases. The sample taken for sequencing was naive CD8+ T cells from PBMCs. The source of this sequence is a young man in good health. Some clones in this sample may be carry-over from other donors' samples. The CDR3 sequence is CASSEDITGELFF. The CDR3 nucleotides read TGTGCCAGCAGCGAGGACATTACCGGGGAGCTGTTTTTT.